One sample yielded the 6 T cell receptor beta chains listed below, sequenced in a study of T cell responses to AZD1222 COVID-19 vaccine. The protocol was immunoSEQ multiplex PCR, while the TCRdb copy is restricted to in-frame clones and leaves out a portion. The data show 85,000 to 95,000 clones, about 89% seen once. Source: peripheral blood, taken 28 days after the second AZD1222 dose. The receptors originated from an adult who received the AZD1222 COVID-19 vaccine.

V gene TRBV5-6 combines with J gene TRBJ1-2; D is unresolved. Trimming left V 3 bases short and J 8 bases short, with 14 bases between. The CDR3 has 13 residues. Germline loops: CDR1 SGHDT, CDR2 YYEEEE. The DNA for the CDR3 is TGTGCCAGCAGCTCCGTGGATCGTTGGGGCTACACCTTC. Its protein product is CASSSVDRWGYTF.

The chain recombines TRBV29-1 with TRBJ1-2; D is possibly TRBD1 (5 bases). Looked up from germline, CDR1 is SQVTM and CDR2 is ANQGSEA. The ends were cut back, 2 bases at V and 8 bases at J, with 15 bases in the middle. The CDR3 is made up of 13 amino acids. The CDR3 nucleotides read TGCAGCGTTGAACCATCACCGGGGCAGGGCTACACCTTC. Protein: CSVEPSPGQGYTF.

J is TRBJ1-1 and V is TRBV13; D might be TRBD1 (5 bases). Germline values: CDR1 PRHDT, CDR2 FYEKMQ (reference sequence). V lost 5 bases and J 1 base, leaving 17 bases between the germline ends. The CDR3 runs to 16 residues. CDR3 sequence reads: CASSPRVGHQNTEAFF. The CDR3, as DNA: TGTGCCAGCAGCCCCCGGGTAGGACACCAGAACACTGAAGCTTTCTTT.

The chain carries TRBV28 and TRBJ2-5; D remains unclear. V lost 3 bases to trimming and J lost 5 bases, with 7 bases between them. The CDR3 extends over 12 amino acids. Per the germline V gene, CDR1 is MDHEN and CDR2 is SYDVKM. The CDR3, as DNA: TGTGCCAGCAGTTTGCGCCCGGAGACCCAGTACTTC. Its translation is CASSLRPETQYF.

The chain is built from TRBV6-2 or TRBV6-3 and TRBJ1-1; the D gene is possibly TRBD1 (5 bases). The germline gives CDR1 MNHEY, CDR2 SVGEGT. V lost 2 bases and J lost 3, with 19 bases in between. This CDR3 contains 17 residues. The CDR3, as DNA: TGTGCCAGCAGTTACGGGGCTCAAGGATGGAGGGACACTGAAGCTTTCTTT. Its translation is CASSYGAQGWRDTEAFF.

CDR3 region: CASGQINREAFF. The CDR3 DNA reads as TGTGCCAGTGGACAGATAAATCGTGAAGCTTTCTTT. This chain connects TRBV11-2 to TRBJ1-1; D perhaps matches TRBD1 (6 bases). Germline assignment: CDR1 SGHAT and CDR2 FQNNGV. CDR3 length: 12 amino acids. The V end was cut by 9 bases, the J end by 7 bases, with 15 bases between.